A single sample gave rise to the 18 T cell receptor beta chains below, sequenced in a study of memory CD4+ T cells and cytomegalovirus serostatus. Method: immunoSEQ multiplex PCR; TCRdb's copy keeps in-frame clones and lacks some. Of some 87,000 clones in the sample, about 80% are singletons; the top ten hold 3.6%. Single viable CD3+CD4+CD8-CD45RO+ cells were sorted as the memory CD4+ T cells. Source material: memory CD4+ T cells from blood. Source of these receptors: an adult in good health and CMV-seropositive.

The chain has TRBV2 and TRBJ2-1; TRBD2 is a possible D gene (6 bases). The CDR3 covers 13 residues. Deletions cut 6 bases from V and 7 bases from J, with 13 bases between. Looked up from germline, CDR1 is SNHLY and CDR2 is FYNNEI. The CDR3: CASSGLGGNEQFF. In DNA form, the CDR3 reads TGTGCCAGCAGCGGACTGGGGGGAAATGAGCAGTTCTTC.

This sequence joins TRBV15 and TRBJ1-4, with D perhaps TRBD1 (5 bases). Germline V CDR1 and CDR2: LNHNV, YYDKDF (reference sequence). With 0 bases removed from V and 7 bases from J, the gap between germline ends came to 15 bases. The CDR3 sequence is 16 residues long. Here the CDR3 DNA reads TGTGCCACCAGCAGAGAAGTAGGGGCCAACGCTGAAAAACTGTTTTTT. This translates into CATSREVGANAEKLFF.

In its sample, this clone was seen once. This rearrangement joins TRBV6-1 to TRBJ1-3; D gene ambiguous. The V gene lost 6 bases and the J gene lost 0 bases, with 9 bases spanning the gap. This CDR3 has 14 residues. Germline lookup yields CDR1 MNHNS and CDR2 SASEGT. The CDR3, as DNA: TGTGCCAGCAGCCACGGGAGCTCTGGAAACACCATATATTTT. This sequence encodes CASSHGSSGNTIYF.

The chain joins TRBV9 to TRBJ2-2; no clear D. Per germline, CDR1 SGDLS and CDR2 YYNGEE. The CDR3 loop spans 14 amino acids. Deletions cut 0 bases from V and 8 bases from J, with 11 bases between. The CDR3 loop is CASSVDTRPGELFF. The CDR3 nucleotides read TGTGCCAGCAGCGTAGACACCCGGCCAGGGGAGCTGTTTTTT.

This sequence joins TRBV6-1 and TRBJ1-2; D may be TRBD1 (5 bases). From germline, CDR1 is MNHNS and CDR2 SASEGT. The CDR3 totals 14 residues. The ends were cut back, 4 bases at V and 5 bases at J, with 14 bases in the middle. As DNA, the CDR3 is TGTGCCAGCAGTGGAAGGGGACGGGCTTATGGCTACACCTTC. Translating it yields CASSGRGRAYGYTF.

The J gene is TRBJ1-2, the V gene TRBV28; D might be TRBD1 (6 bases). The CDR3 is 16 amino acids. The germline gives CDR1 MDHEN, CDR2 SYDVKM. Between the trimmed V and J ends, which lost 7 bases and 2 bases, there was a span of 20 bases. For the CDR3, the DNA is TGTGCCAGCACCGTCCGGGGGGCAGGGGTAAACTATGGCTACACCTTC. Amino acids: CASTVRGAGVNYGYTF.

Regarding this clone: Different DNA sequences within this sample yield the same CDR3. This chain joins TRBV19 and TRBJ2-6; tentatively, D is TRBD1 (6 bases). Germline V gene data show CDR1 as LNHDA and CDR2 as SQIVND (reference sequence). CDR3 length: 15 residues. Trimming removed 3 bases at V and 7 bases at J, with 13 bases between. The CDR3 DNA is TGTGCCAGTAGTATCCGACAGGCCGGAGCCAACGTCCTGACTTTC. Amino acid sequence: CASSIRQAGANVLTF.

The genes are TRBV18 and TRBJ1-3; a weak D match, TRBD1 (5 bases). Germline-derived CDR1 and CDR2 are KGHSH and LQKENI. There are 17 residues in the CDR3. V shed 3 bases and J shed 0 bases, with 15 bases lying between them. The DNA for the CDR3 is TGTGCCAGCTCACCGAGACAGCTCACTAGCTCTGGAAACACCATATATTTT. This translates into CASSPRQLTSSGNTIYF.

This clone has only a few counts. J is TRBJ2-5 and V is TRBV5-1, with no clear D. The CDR3 is made up of 14 amino acids. Germline V gene data show CDR1 as SGHRS and CDR2 as YFSETQ. Trimming removed 0 bases at V and 5 bases at J, with 11 bases between. For the CDR3, the DNA is TGCGCCAGCAGCTTGGGCCAGGCGGCGGAGACCCAGTACTTC. Its translation is CASSLGQAAETQYF.

In its sample, this clone ranks as medium-sized. V and J are TRBV27 and TRBJ2-1; no reliable D call. The CDR3 loop spans 12 amino acids. Trimming took off 5 bases at V and 6 bases at J, with 8 bases between the two ends. The germline V gene has CDR1 MNHEY and CDR2 SMNVEV (reference sequence). The CDR3 nucleotides are TGTGCCAGCAGTCGGACGGGCAATGAGCAGTTCTTC. Encoded protein: CASSRTGNEQFF.

The chain has TRBV30 and TRBJ1-3; no clear D. The CDR3 loop spans 14 amino acids. V dropped 1 base and J dropped 0 bases, with 7 bases sitting between them. Germline lookup yields CDR1 GTSNPN and CDR2 SVGIG (reference sequence). CDR3 DNA: TGTGCCTGGAGTGCCGGCCTCTCTGGAAACACCATATATTTT. Its protein product is CAWSAGLSGNTIYF. The entire variable domain, with the rest obtained from reference TRBV30 and TRBJ1-3, is as follows: SQTIHQWPATLVQPVGSPLSLECTVEGTSNPNLYWYRQAAGRGLQLLFYSVGIGQISSEVPQNLSASRPQDRQFILSSKKLLLSDSGFYLCAWSAGLSGNTIYFGEGSWLTVV.

The V gene is TRBV4-1, the J gene TRBJ1-2, with D tentatively TRBD1 (6 bases). CDR3 length: 14 amino acids. V was clipped by 0 bases and J by 8 bases, with 13 bases between them. The germline CDR1 and CDR2 sequences are MGHRA and YSYEKL. CDR3 coding DNA: TGCGCCAGCAGCCAAGAGGCAGGGGTAAGAGGCTACACCTTC. It translates to CASSQEAGVRGYTF.

This chain connects TRBV6-6 to TRBJ2-5, with D maybe TRBD2 (5 bases). Between the trimmed V and J ends, which lost 8 bases and 3 bases, there was a span of 10 bases. CDR3 length equals 12 residues. Germline V CDR1 and CDR2: MNHNY, SVGAGI (reference sequence). CDR3 protein: CASARGEETQYF. The CDR3 bases are TGTGCCAGCGCCCGGGGAGAAGAGACCCAGTACTTC.

This clone turned up a few times. This chain uses TRBV6-6 with TRBJ1-5, with 7 bases lining up with TRBD1. V gave up 3 bases and J gave up 5 bases; unmatched junction bases: 4. From germline, CDR1 is MNHNY and CDR2 SVGAGI (reference sequence). This CDR3 region has 14 residues. The CDR3 coding sequence is TGTGCCAGCAGTTATCAGGGGGTGGATCAGCCCCAGCATTTT. Residues: CASSYQGVDQPQHF.

This clone has more than one count but fewer than ten. CDR3 coding DNA: TGTGCCAGCAGCTTGTTGCCAGCGGGAGCGGCGGAGACCCAGTACTTC. Protein: CASSLLPAGAAETQYF. The J gene is TRBJ2-5, the V gene TRBV5-8, with 8 nucleotides matching TRBD2. The germline V gene has CDR1 SGHTS and CDR2 YDEGEE. Unmatched junction bases numbered 10, after V lost 1 base and J lost 5 bases. The CDR3 is 16 residues long.

The chain combines TRBV7-2 with TRBJ2-6, with D perhaps TRBD1 or TRBD2 (5 bases each). The CDR3 loop spans 15 amino acids. CDR1 is SGHTA and CDR2 is FQGNSA in the germline V gene. V was shortened by 1 base and J by 14 bases, with 18 bases between the two germline ends. The CDR3: CASSLGMGRDPLLTF. CDR3 DNA sequence: TGTGCCAGCAGCTTAGGGATGGGAAGGGACCCCCTCCTGACTTTC.

The chain carries TRBV4-1 and TRBJ2-2; tentative D call: TRBD2 (6 bases). The CDR3 loop spans 18 amino acids. Germline V lookup: CDR1 MGHRA, CDR2 YSYEKL. Trimming left V 1 base short and J 0 bases short, with 15 bases between. CDR3 sequence (DNA): TGCGCCAGCAGCCAAGCCTCAGGGCCTAGCGCGAACACCGGGGAGCTGTTTTTT. This gives the protein CASSQASGPSANTGELFF.

The genes are TRBV5-8 and TRBJ2-3; D might be TRBD1 or TRBD2, each matching 5 bases. Germline V gives CDR1 SGHTS, CDR2 YDEGEE. Trimming cost V 0 bases and J 0 bases, with 14 bases left between them. The CDR3 consists of 17 residues. The CDR3, as DNA: TGTGCCAGCAGCTTGGCTCGAGGGGCGGATAGCACAGATACGCAGTATTTT. Protein sequence: CASSLARGADSTDTQYF. Full variable domain (remainder filled in from reference TRBV5-8 and TRBJ2-3): EAGVTQSPTHLIKTRGQQATLRCSPISGHTSVYWYQQALGLGLQFLLWYDEGEERNRGNFPPRFSGRQFPNYSSELNVNALELEDSALYLCASSLARGADSTDTQYFGPGTRLTVL.